Detailed here is one T cell receptor beta chain. Original data processing: Researchers report that nucleated cell counts were estimated from reference gene primer amplification. The data were produced by immunoSEQ multiplex PCR, yet TCRdb's version contains in-frame clones alone and is incomplete. The DNA was the basis for D and trimming; V, J and clone size are from that table. This sample has approximately 75,000 clones, with roughly four fifths found just once. These data come from a study of blood T cell repertoires in COVID-19. Across the whole study: Italy, Spain and the United States were the sources of the convalescent and acute COVID-19 samples. In each case, the material was cDNA or gDNA derived from T cells, B-cell-depleted T cells, or PBMCs.

The TCR was taken from a human donor in a cohort sampled during active COVID-19. Sample: peripheral blood.

CDR3 sequence (DNA): TGTGCCAGCAGCCGACGAACAGGGGGCGAGACCCAGTACTTC. Encoded protein: CASSRRTGGETQYF. The chain links TRBV5-6 to TRBJ2-5; 9 positions match TRBD1. There are 14 residues in the CDR3. Germline CDR1 reads SGHDT; CDR2 reads YYEEEE. The J segment lost 5 bases and the V segment lost 4 bases, leaving 6 bases of the junction unmatched.